This TCR beta chain was observed in a study of cytomegalovirus exposure and HLA in healthy donors. General study findings and limits: Sequencing depth roughly uniform across donors was assumed in presence/absence analyses.

Turning to this clone: The antigen is undetermined. At the DNA level, this CDR3 is encoded by other sequences in the same sample as well.

Trimming left V 6 bases short and J 2 bases short, with 15 bases between. The germline V gene has CDR1 SNHLY and CDR2 FYNNEI. The CDR3 has 15 residues. Amplification used 60 Vbeta primers and 13 Jbeta primers. Only in-frame clones appear in the TCRdb table, and some are missing; sequencing was by immunoSEQ multiplex PCR. The sample carries 170,000 or so clones, 84% recorded once. The chain links TRBV2 to TRBJ2-3, with TRBD1 as a possible D gene (7 bases). The sequencing sample was made of PBMCs. The receptor was derived from a man aged 45 to 65 in good health and CMV-seropositive. The CDR3 DNA sequence: TGTGCCAGCAGCCAGGGGGGCACACCCACAGATACGCAGTATTTT. This encodes CASSQGGTPTDTQYF.